This paragraph reports one TCR beta chain. Its antigen remains unidentified. Random hexamers served to reverse transcribe roughly 0.45 to 1 ug RNA. An immunoSEQ multiplex PCR amplified TCR beta CDR3 over 54 Vbeta and 13 Jbeta. TCRdb itself ran the immunoSEQ multiplex PCR reads through MiXCR, one entry per CDR3 protein. The table lists 190,000 or so distinct CDR3 sequences, roughly 94% of them singletons, with 0.082% in the top ten. This sample is drawn from a study of CD8 T cells in Susac syndrome. Overall study results and limits: It was acknowledged by the study that relatively few individuals were included in its TCR sequencing and HLA analysis.

The length of the CDR3 is 15 residues. Deletions cut 0 bases from V and 7 bases from J, with 11 bases between. Germline V gene sequence: CDR1 SGDLS, CDR2 YYNGEE. The patients who served as multiple sclerosis controls were treatment-naive and had stable or active relapsing-remitting disease that fulfilled the revised McDonald criteria. TEMRA cells underwent FACS enrichment and CD8+ and CD4+ T cells underwent negative isolation. This sequence was found in a human donor with multiple sclerosis. This chain joins TRBV9 and TRBJ1-6, with unresolved D. Sequenced: CD4+ T cells from PBMCs. Written as DNA, the CDR3 is TGTGCCAGCAGCGTAGGTGAGACTACGAATTCACCCCTCCACTTT. This encodes CASSVGETTNSPLHF.